The clone carrying this T cell receptor (beta chain) was recorded a few times. These data belong to a study of patients and donors after allogeneic stem cell transplantation. TCRdb independently ran MiXCR on the RT-PCR reads; one entry per CDR3 protein. The sample has about a million distinct CDR3 sequences, under 20% seen once; the top ten hold under 6.5%. The CDR3 spans 15 residues. Trimming at V came to 2 bases and at J to 1 base, leaving 5 bases not matched to a gene. The germline gives CDR1 SGHRS, CDR2 YFSETQ. The sample consisted of blood, either unsorted or a sorted T cell fraction (not recorded which). This clonotype was sampled from a human donor who was either an allogeneic HSCT recipient or a stem cell or donor lymphocyte infusion donor (not recorded which). It is not recorded whose cells these are; they may come from a transplant donor. The gene calls are TRBV5-1 and TRBJ2-5; TRBD2 agrees at 7 bases. The CDR3 here is CASSFSGTIQETQYF. The CDR3 bases are TGCGCCAGCAGCTTTAGTGGGACTATCCAAGAGACCCAGTACTTC.